This is a list of T cell receptor beta chains from one sample in a study of T cell responses to AZD1222 COVID-19 vaccine. Profiled with immunoSEQ multiplex PCR; TCRdb holds only in-frame clones, not every one. Among 95,000 to 150,000 clones listed, more than 75% were seen once. The source was peripheral blood, collected on day 0 of AZD1222 vaccination. The receptors here all came from an adult in good health. Both conserved end residues are part of each CDR3. Each record gives: clone size, J gene, V gene, D gene, CDR3 DNA, CDR3 protein. A D gene is named only where the DNA matches it firmly. The size entry is marked missing in some rows and otherwise reads once, few, many or a size class.

clone size: -; J gene: TRBJ1-1; V gene: TRBV28; D gene: -; CDR3 DNA: TGTGCCAGCAGTTCACACGGGGAGCTTACTGAAGCTTTCTTT; CDR3 protein: CASSSHGELTEAFF
clone size: few; J gene: TRBJ1-3; V gene: TRBV3-1/TRBV3-2; D gene: -; CDR3 DNA: TGTGCCAGCAGCCCCACGGATGTTGGAAACACCATATATTTT; CDR3 protein: CASSPTDVGNTIYF
clone size: -; J gene: TRBJ2-1; V gene: TRBV5-4; D gene: TRBD2; CDR3 DNA: TGTGCCAGCAGCTCACGGCGGGGGGGCTACAATGAGCAGTTCTTC; CDR3 protein: CASSSRRGGYNEQFF
clone size: -; J gene: TRBJ2-2; V gene: TRBV4-1; D gene: -; CDR3 DNA: TGCGCCAGCAGGTGGAGTGGGGGAAACACCGGGGAGCTGTTTTTT; CDR3 protein: CASRWSGGNTGELFF
clone size: -; J gene: TRBJ2-7; V gene: TRBV7-2; D gene: -; CDR3 DNA: TGTGCCAGCAGCTTAAGTCACAGCCAAATTTCCTACGAGCAGTACTTC; CDR3 protein: CASSLSHSQISYEQYF
clone size: -; J gene: TRBJ1-1; V gene: TRBV7-2; D gene: -; CDR3 DNA: TGTGCCAGCAGCCGGGACACTGAAGCTTTCTTT; CDR3 protein: CASSRDTEAFF
clone size: -; J gene: TRBJ1-5; V gene: TRBV4-3; D gene: -; CDR3 DNA: TGCGCCAGCAGCCAGGCGTGGCAGCTCAATCAGCCCCAGCATTTT; CDR3 protein: CASSQAWQLNQPQHF
clone size: -; J gene: TRBJ2-7; V gene: TRBV27; D gene: TRBD2; CDR3 DNA: TGTGCCAGCAGGGGGGGGACGGTTTCCTACGAGCAGTACTTC; CDR3 protein: CASRGGTVSYEQYF
clone size: -; J gene: TRBJ2-3; V gene: TRBV6-2/TRBV6-3; D gene: -; CDR3 DNA: TGTGCCAGCAGTTACAGATTTCCAGATACGCAGTATTTT; CDR3 protein: CASSYRFPDTQYF
clone size: -; J gene: TRBJ1-5; V gene: TRBV27; D gene: -; CDR3 DNA: TGTGCCAGCAGTTTAATGAAGGGTTTAGAACCCCAGCATTTT; CDR3 protein: CASSLMKGLEPQHF
clone size: -; J gene: TRBJ1-2; V gene: TRBV30; D gene: -; CDR3 DNA: TGTGCCTGGATTCGTAAGGGGCAGCCTAACTATGGCTACACCTTC; CDR3 protein: CAWIRKGQPNYGYTF
clone size: -; J gene: TRBJ1-2; V gene: TRBV15; D gene: TRBD1; CDR3 DNA: TGTGCCACCAGCACAGGGGGTGGCTATGGCTACACCTTC; CDR3 protein: CATSTGGGYGYTF
clone size: -; J gene: TRBJ1-2; V gene: TRBV5-1; D gene: -; CDR3 DNA: TGCGCCAGCAGCTTGCAGCCAGGAGACAACTATGGCTACACCTTC; CDR3 protein: CASSLQPGDNYGYTF
clone size: -; J gene: TRBJ1-2; V gene: TRBV12-3/TRBV12-4; D gene: -; CDR3 DNA: TGTGCCAGCAGTCTAGTACAGGGAAAGGGCTACACCTTC; CDR3 protein: CASSLVQGKGYTF
clone size: -; J gene: TRBJ1-1; V gene: TRBV30; D gene: TRBD1; CDR3 DNA: TGTGCCTTCCGGGACAGGGTGCGGACTGAAGCTTTCTTT; CDR3 protein: CAFRDRVRTEAFF
clone size: -; J gene: TRBJ1-2; V gene: TRBV2; D gene: TRBD1; CDR3 DNA: TGTGCCAGCAGGAAGGACAGGGTCTATGGCTACACCTTC; CDR3 protein: CASRKDRVYGYTF
clone size: -; J gene: TRBJ2-2; V gene: TRBV21-1; D gene: -; CDR3 DNA: TGTGCCAGCAGCAAAGGGGGACAGGGCACCGGGGAGCTGTTTTTT; CDR3 protein: CASSKGGQGTGELFF
clone size: once; J gene: TRBJ2-3; V gene: TRBV10-2; D gene: -; CDR3 DNA: TGCGCCAGCAGGGAGGGGGTAGGAGATACGCAGTATTTT; CDR3 protein: CASREGVGDTQYF
clone size: -; J gene: TRBJ1-1; V gene: TRBV7-2; D gene: TRBD1; CDR3 DNA: TGTGCCAGCAGCCCTCAAGCCACAGGGGTAGGTGAAGCTTTCTTT; CDR3 protein: CASSPQATGVGEAFF
clone size: -; J gene: TRBJ1-4; V gene: TRBV5-1; D gene: -; CDR3 DNA: TGCGCCAGCAGCTTGGAGGGAAATGAAAAACTGTTTTTT; CDR3 protein: CASSLEGNEKLFF
clone size: -; J gene: TRBJ1-3; V gene: TRBV19; D gene: -; CDR3 DNA: TGTGCCAGTAGTATAGCAGGCCTCGAGAGCTCTGGAAACACCATATATTTT; CDR3 protein: CASSIAGLESSGNTIYF
clone size: -; J gene: TRBJ2-7; V gene: TRBV3-1/TRBV3-2; D gene: -; CDR3 DNA: TGTGCCAGCAGCCAAGTAATGTCGTTCGGGTTCTACGAGCAGTACTTC; CDR3 protein: CASSQVMSFGFYEQYF
clone size: -; J gene: TRBJ2-1; V gene: TRBV5-4; D gene: -; CDR3 DNA: TGTGCCAGCAGCTTGGGGTGGCGGCTCTCCTACAATGAGCAGTTCTTC; CDR3 protein: CASSLGWRLSYNEQFF
clone size: -; J gene: TRBJ1-1; V gene: TRBV10-3; D gene: -; CDR3 DNA: TGTGCCATCAGTGAGTCTACGGGGGTAGAAGCTTTCTTT; CDR3 protein: CAISESTGVEAFF
clone size: -; J gene: TRBJ1-1; V gene: TRBV19; D gene: -; CDR3 DNA: TGTGCCAGTAGTATAGTAAGTGTTAGTGAAGCTTTCTTT; CDR3 protein: CASSIVSVSEAFF
clone size: -; J gene: TRBJ1-1; V gene: TRBV29-1; D gene: -; CDR3 DNA: TGCAGCGTTGAAATAGAGACAGGTGAAGCTTTCTTT; CDR3 protein: CSVEIETGEAFF
clone size: -; J gene: TRBJ2-7; V gene: TRBV7-2; D gene: TRBD2; CDR3 DNA: TGTGCCAGCAACATGCCCGGGGGCGGGGGGGCCCTAGACTACGAGCAGTACTTC; CDR3 protein: CASNMPGGGGALDYEQYF
clone size: -; J gene: TRBJ2-1; V gene: TRBV18; D gene: -; CDR3 DNA: TGTGCCAGCTCACCGGACAGAGCGAGCTCCTACAATGAGCAGTTCTTC; CDR3 protein: CASSPDRASSYNEQFF
clone size: few; J gene: TRBJ1-6; V gene: TRBV5-4; D gene: -; CDR3 DNA: TGTGCCAGCAGCTTGGAAAACAGTAATTCACCCCTCCACTTT; CDR3 protein: CASSLENSNSPLHF
clone size: once; J gene: TRBJ1-3; V gene: TRBV10-3; D gene: -; CDR3 DNA: TGTGCCATCACCTCGCCCGGAAACACCATATATTTT; CDR3 protein: CAITSPGNTIYF
clone size: -; J gene: TRBJ1-1; V gene: TRBV4-3; D gene: -; CDR3 DNA: TGCGCCAGCAGCCAAGAAGGAGGGGGGAACACTGAAGCTTTCTTT; CDR3 protein: CASSQEGGGNTEAFF
clone size: once; J gene: TRBJ1-1; V gene: TRBV7-9; D gene: TRBD1; CDR3 DNA: TGTGCCAGCGGCAATACAGGGGGCGCTTTCTTT; CDR3 protein: CASGNTGGAFF
clone size: -; J gene: TRBJ1-3; V gene: TRBV29-1; D gene: -; CDR3 DNA: TGCAGCGTTCTGACAGTCGGGGGAGGAAACACCATATATTTT; CDR3 protein: CSVLTVGGGNTIYF
clone size: -; J gene: TRBJ1-2; V gene: TRBV7-9; D gene: TRBD1; CDR3 DNA: TGTGCCAGCAGGGTCGGAGCGGGACAGAACTATGGCTACACCTTC; CDR3 protein: CASRVGAGQNYGYTF
clone size: -; J gene: TRBJ1-4; V gene: TRBV2; D gene: -; CDR3 DNA: TGTGCCAGCCGGGGAACCTGGGCTAATGAAAAACTGTTTTTT; CDR3 protein: CASRGTWANEKLFF
clone size: -; J gene: TRBJ1-2; V gene: TRBV7-8; D gene: TRBD1; CDR3 DNA: TGTGCCAGCAGCTCGGGACAGGGGCCGTTTGGCTACACCTTC; CDR3 protein: CASSSGQGPFGYTF